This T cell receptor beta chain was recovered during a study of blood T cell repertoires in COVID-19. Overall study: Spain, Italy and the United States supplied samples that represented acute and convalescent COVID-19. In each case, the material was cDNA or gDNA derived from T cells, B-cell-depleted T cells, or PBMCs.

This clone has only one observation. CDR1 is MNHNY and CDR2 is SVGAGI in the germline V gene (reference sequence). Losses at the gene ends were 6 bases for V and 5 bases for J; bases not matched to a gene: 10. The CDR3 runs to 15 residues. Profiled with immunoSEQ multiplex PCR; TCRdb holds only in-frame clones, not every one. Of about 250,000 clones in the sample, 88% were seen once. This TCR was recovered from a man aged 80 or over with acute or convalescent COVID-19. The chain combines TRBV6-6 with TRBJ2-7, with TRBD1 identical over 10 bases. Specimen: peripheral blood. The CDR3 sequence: CASRPPGTGVHEQYF. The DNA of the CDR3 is TGTGCCAGCAGACCCCCCGGGACAGGGGTCCACGAGCAGTACTTC.